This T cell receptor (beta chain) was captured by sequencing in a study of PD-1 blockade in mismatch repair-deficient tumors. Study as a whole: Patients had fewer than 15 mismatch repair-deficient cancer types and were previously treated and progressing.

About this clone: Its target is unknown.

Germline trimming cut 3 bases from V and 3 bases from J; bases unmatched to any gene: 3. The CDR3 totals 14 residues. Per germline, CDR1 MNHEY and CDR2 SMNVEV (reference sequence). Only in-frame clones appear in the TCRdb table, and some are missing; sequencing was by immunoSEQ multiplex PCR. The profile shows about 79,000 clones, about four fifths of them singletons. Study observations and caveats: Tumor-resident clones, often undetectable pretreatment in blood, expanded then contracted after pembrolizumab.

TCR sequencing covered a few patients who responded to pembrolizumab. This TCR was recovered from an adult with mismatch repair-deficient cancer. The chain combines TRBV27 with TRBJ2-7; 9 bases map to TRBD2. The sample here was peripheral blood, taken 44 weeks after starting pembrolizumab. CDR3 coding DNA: TGTGCCAGCAGTTTGGGCGGGAGGGACTACGAGCAGTACTTC. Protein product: CASSLGGRDYEQYF.